This TCR beta chain was recovered during a study of precursors of human CD4 cytotoxic T cells (dated 2018 in TCRdb). A note on the overall study: In total, around 13 donors contributed CD4+ memory subsets to the bulk TCR-seq analysis. Sequences for both the TCRalpha and TCRbeta chains came out of the TCR-seq analysis of more than 13 donors (table S7).

By share, this clonotype ranks as large (0.1 to 1%). Its antigen specificity is not known. The record has no base qualities; no much larger clone is one base away. Per the germline V gene, MGHRA is the CDR1 and YSYEKL is the CDR2. The CDR3 goes from the cysteine to the phenylalanine over 20 residues. The read is trimmed to its CDR3 DNA, 60 bases read in frame from base 1. The V end gives up 4 bases and the J end 1 base, leaving 16 bases in the junction not matched to a gene. Sequencing was carried out with an Illumina MiSeq. In the authors' own workflow: The Shannon-Wiener index, computed in VDJtools, was used to measure repertoire diversity. A TCRbeta clonotype was considered expanded if its clonotype frequency was 3 or more. TCRdb took the public reads, trimmed them with fastp at Q25, ran MiXCR for clone calling and kept in-frame beta chains. Rows with a matching CDR3 protein are joined into one entry that keeps the most common DNA and genes. TCRdb, not the authors, supplied the V and J calls. Present in this sample are about 340 distinct CDR3 sequences, roughly a sixth of which were seen just once. The top ten clonotypes cover around 15% of the sample.

To test for a precursor-effector relationship among CD4 cytotoxic T cells, four sorted CD4+ memory subsets (TCM, TEM, IL-7Rhigh TEMRA, IL-7R- TEMRA) underwent bulk UMI-based TCR sequencing. Cells were obtained from peripheral blood mononuclear cells isolated from human blood. Broad study findings and their caveats: A larger fraction of IL-7Rhigh TEMRA clonotypes than of TEM or TCM clonotypes was made up of expanded effector clonotypes. Some bulk TCR-seq comparisons included only about 95% of the 14 donors, suggesting not every subset was available for every donor. Compared with TCM and TEM subsets, the IL-7Rhigh and IL-7R- TEMRA subsets had more restricted TCR repertoires, with lower diversity and more expanded clonotypes. The limitation that the direction of differentiation between precursor and effector cells cannot be definitively established by a human observational design was noted by the authors.

The receptor was derived from a human donor in good health. Sequencing used memory CD4+ T cells from blood (PBMCs). The chain is encoded by TRBV4-1 joined to TRBJ2-1, and TRBD2 aligns with 10 junction nucleotides. The CDR3 corresponds to CASSPFRLAGALRSYNEQFF. Read as DNA, the sequence is TGCGCCAGCAGCCCATTTCGACTAGCGGGCGCCTTAAGGTCCTACAATGAGCAGTTCTTC.